This TCR beta chain was sequenced for a study of T cell responses to AZD1222 COVID-19 vaccine. Study conclusions and caveats: The span of vaccine-associated CD4 TCRs extended across spike, with dominance at 160-218 and 743-854. Of the AZD1222 recipients, only 5 or 6 were seropositive at baseline.

Comment on this clone: Its antigen is not identified.

V shed 0 bases and J 0 bases; nucleotides not matched to a gene: 4. This CDR3 comprises 16 residues. Germline CDR1 reads MNHEY; CDR2 reads SMNVEV (reference sequence). Generated by immunoSEQ multiplex PCR, the TCRdb table keeps only in-frame clones and is missing some. The sample yields some 120,000 clones, 85% to 95% seen once. The J gene is TRBJ1-1, the V gene TRBV27, with 7 bases fitting TRBD1. The sample consisted of peripheral blood, taken on day 0 of AZD1222 vaccination. This sequence originates from an adult in good health. CDR3 DNA: TGTGCCAGCAGTTTATCAGGGGGCTCGGTGAACACTGAAGCTTTCTTT. Protein: CASSLSGGSVNTEAFF.